This is a list of T cell receptor beta chains from one sample in a study of cytomegalovirus exposure and HLA in healthy donors. TCRdb's copy holds only in-frame clones and misses some; the assay was immunoSEQ multiplex PCR. The table shows approximately 140,000 clones, with over 70% occurring only once. The sequenced material came from PBMCs. These receptors were collected from a woman in her sixties in good health and CMV-seropositive. Both conserved end residues are part of each CDR3. D genes are given only for firm matches. Clone size is stated in some rows and not others, as once, few, many or a class when expanded.

j_gene: TRBJ1-1
abundance: few
d_gene: NA
v_gene: TRBV5-4
CDR3aa: CASRVGGKEHTEAFF
CDR3nt: TGTGCCAGCAGGGTGGGGGGGAAAGAACACACTGAAGCTTTCTTT

j_gene: TRBJ2-1
abundance: NA
d_gene: NA
v_gene: TRBV10-2
CDR3aa: CASSLSPDGQFF
CDR3nt: TGCGCCAGCAGCTTAAGTCCAGATGGGCAGTTCTTC

j_gene: TRBJ1-1
abundance: many
d_gene: NA
v_gene: TRBV11-2
CDR3aa: CASSRSGAEAFF
CDR3nt: TGTGCCAGCAGCCGCTCGGGGGCTGAAGCTTTCTTT

j_gene: TRBJ1-2
abundance: NA
d_gene: TRBD1
v_gene: TRBV19
CDR3aa: CASTRTGIGYGYTF
CDR3nt: TGTGCCAGTACTCGGACAGGGATCGGCTATGGCTACACCTTC

j_gene: TRBJ2-1
abundance: NA
d_gene: NA
v_gene: TRBV7-9
CDR3aa: CASSPNQLGWKFF
CDR3nt: TGTGCCAGCAGCCCTAACCAACTAGGGTGGAAGTTCTTC

j_gene: TRBJ1-2
abundance: NA
d_gene: NA
v_gene: TRBV5-1
CDR3aa: CASSLETGSRGYTF
CDR3nt: TGCGCCAGCAGCTTGGAGACGGGGTCGCGGGGCTACACCTTC

j_gene: TRBJ2-1
abundance: NA
d_gene: TRBD2
v_gene: TRBV10-1
CDR3aa: CASSLELAGGYNEQFF
CDR3nt: TGCGCCAGCAGTCTTGAACTAGCGGGGGGTTACAATGAGCAGTTCTTC

j_gene: TRBJ1-4
abundance: few
d_gene: NA
v_gene: TRBV2
CDR3aa: CASSEGGEKLFF
CDR3nt: TGTGCCAGCAGTGAAGGCGGGGAAAAACTGTTTTTT

j_gene: TRBJ2-5
abundance: NA
d_gene: NA
v_gene: TRBV6-5
CDR3aa: CASMPSGGPGETQYF
CDR3nt: TGTGCCAGCATGCCGTCGGGGGGCCCAGGGGAGACCCAGTACTTC

j_gene: TRBJ1-5
abundance: NA
d_gene: TRBD1
v_gene: TRBV2
CDR3aa: CASSRDRDQGREPQHF
CDR3nt: TGTGCCAGCAGCCGGGACAGGGACCAGGGACGGGAGCCCCAGCATTTT

j_gene: TRBJ1-5
abundance: NA
d_gene: TRBD1
v_gene: TRBV18
CDR3aa: CASSPPPGQTYSNQPQHF
CDR3nt: TGTGCCAGCTCACCACCCCCGGGACAGACTTATAGCAATCAGCCCCAGCATTTT

j_gene: TRBJ1-1
abundance: NA
d_gene: NA
v_gene: TRBV14
CDR3aa: CASSQLATPITEAFF
CDR3nt: TGTGCCAGCAGCCAGCTAGCGACCCCGATCACTGAAGCTTTCTTT

j_gene: TRBJ1-2
abundance: NA
d_gene: NA
v_gene: TRBV14
CDR3aa: CASSPPRANYYGYTF
CDR3nt: TGTGCCAGCAGCCCCCCGCGGGCGAACTACTATGGCTACACCTTC

j_gene: TRBJ1-2
abundance: few
d_gene: TRBD1
v_gene: TRBV14
CDR3aa: CASSPWGTGVYGYTF
CDR3nt: TGTGCCAGCAGCCCGTGGGGGACAGGTGTATATGGCTACACCTTC

j_gene: TRBJ1-5
abundance: NA
d_gene: NA
v_gene: TRBV2
CDR3aa: CASSWSQNNQPQHF
CDR3nt: TGTGCCAGCAGTTGGTCACAGAACAATCAGCCCCAGCATTTT

j_gene: TRBJ1-2
abundance: NA
d_gene: TRBD1
v_gene: TRBV15
CDR3aa: CATSRATVAQGAAGYTF
CDR3nt: TGTGCCACCAGCAGAGCCACCGTGGCCCAGGGGGCCGCTGGCTACACCTTC

j_gene: TRBJ1-1
abundance: NA
d_gene: NA
v_gene: TRBV6-4
CDR3aa: CASSAILGATEAFF
CDR3nt: TGTGCCAGCAGTGCCATCCTGGGGGCCACTGAAGCTTTCTTT

j_gene: TRBJ2-1
abundance: NA
d_gene: TRBD1
v_gene: TRBV10-3
CDR3aa: CAISESGQGYEQFF
CDR3nt: TGTGCCATCAGTGAGTCGGGACAGGGGTATGAGCAGTTCTTC

j_gene: TRBJ2-7
abundance: NA
d_gene: TRBD1
v_gene: TRBV5-1
CDR3aa: CASRPGDRGGLEQYF
CDR3nt: TGCGCCAGCCGGCCCGGGGACAGGGGGGGTCTTGAGCAGTACTTC

j_gene: TRBJ1-4
abundance: NA
d_gene: TRBD1
v_gene: TRBV15
CDR3aa: CATRGTGYSEKLFF
CDR3nt: TGTGCCACCAGGGGGACAGGGTATAGCGAAAAACTGTTTTTT

j_gene: TRBJ1-2
abundance: once
d_gene: TRBD1
v_gene: TRBV14
CDR3aa: CASSRDSYGYTF
CDR3nt: TGTGCCAGCAGCCGGGACAGCTATGGCTACACCTTC

j_gene: TRBJ2-2
abundance: NA
d_gene: NA
v_gene: TRBV27
CDR3aa: CASSLSVLPNTGELFF
CDR3nt: TGTGCCAGCAGTTTATCGGTTCTACCGAACACCGGGGAGCTGTTTTTT

j_gene: TRBJ1-6
abundance: NA
d_gene: NA
v_gene: TRBV2
CDR3aa: CASRSSPQSGSPLHF
CDR3nt: TGTGCCAGCCGTTCGAGCCCCCAGTCAGGCTCACCCCTCCACTTT

j_gene: TRBJ2-1
abundance: NA
d_gene: TRBD2
v_gene: TRBV27
CDR3aa: CASSHGGREEQFF
CDR3nt: TGTGCCAGCAGCCACGGCGGGAGGGAGGAGCAGTTCTTC

j_gene: TRBJ2-7
abundance: few
d_gene: TRBD2
v_gene: TRBV2
CDR3aa: CASSGDYVYEQYF
CDR3nt: TGTGCCAGCAGTGGGGACTACGTTTACGAGCAGTACTTC

j_gene: TRBJ2-5
abundance: NA
d_gene: TRBD2
v_gene: TRBV15
CDR3aa: CATSLPRGGPGETQYF
CDR3nt: TGTGCCACCAGCTTACCCCGCGGGGGGCCGGGGGAGACCCAGTACTTC

j_gene: TRBJ2-3
abundance: NA
d_gene: TRBD2
v_gene: TRBV19
CDR3aa: CASSISGLAGGTDTQYF
CDR3nt: TGTGCCAGTAGTATATCTGGACTAGCGGGGGGCACAGATACGCAGTATTTT

j_gene: TRBJ1-2
abundance: NA
d_gene: TRBD1
v_gene: TRBV15
CDR3aa: CATSRDRGNYGYTF
CDR3nt: TGTGCCACCAGCAGAGACAGGGGGAACTATGGCTACACCTTC

j_gene: TRBJ2-7
abundance: NA
d_gene: TRBD2
v_gene: TRBV4-1
CDR3aa: CASSQEGGPLSGGSYEQYF
CDR3nt: TGCGCCAGCAGCCAAGAAGGGGGACCGCTTAGCGGGGGTTCCTACGAGCAGTACTTC

j_gene: TRBJ1-3
abundance: once
d_gene: NA
v_gene: TRBV7-6
CDR3aa: CASRPSTGGNTIYF
CDR3nt: TGTGCCAGCAGACCTTCGACAGGAGGAAACACCATATATTTT

j_gene: TRBJ2-5
abundance: NA
d_gene: TRBD2
v_gene: TRBV5-6
CDR3aa: CASSIRTSGGAIETQYF
CDR3nt: TGTGCCAGCAGCATCCGGACTAGCGGGGGGGCCATAGAGACCCAGTACTTC

j_gene: TRBJ2-6
abundance: few
d_gene: NA
v_gene: TRBV28
CDR3aa: CASNSLAAGANVLTF
CDR3nt: TGTGCCAGCAACTCCCTGGCGGCTGGGGCCAACGTCCTGACTTTC